This T cell receptor beta chain is drawn from a study of blood T cell repertoires in COVID-19. The wider study: Sites across the United States, Italy and Spain contributed samples from acute and convalescent COVID-19. PBMCs, B-cell-depleted T cells, or T cells provided the cDNA or gDNA that made up the material.

This CDR3 region has 12 residues. CDR1 and CDR2 from the germline V gene are SGDLS and YYNGEE. V gave up 4 bases and J gave up 7 bases; unmatched junction bases: 2. Measured with immunoSEQ multiplex PCR; TCRdb has only the in-frame clones, and not every one. The data show 250,000 to 300,000 clones, about 86% seen once. Enrolled through a virtual design, the participants were between roughly 18 and 100 years of age and came from under 25 US areas. The chain employs TRBV9 and TRBJ1-2; 9 bases match TRBD1. This receptor was taken from a man under 40 with acute COVID-19. Specimen: PBMCs or T cells enriched from blood (not recorded which). The CDR3: CASSKTGGGYTF. The DNA of the CDR3 is TGTGCCAGCAGCAAGACAGGGGGTGGCTACACCTTC.